Each of the 3 T cell receptor beta chains below was sequenced from the same sample in a study of blood T cell repertoires in COVID-19. This table comes from immunoSEQ multiplex PCR, and its TCRdb copy is limited to in-frame clones, with some not included. The sample shows over 200,000 clones, 75% to 90% of them seen only once. The sample taken for sequencing was peripheral blood. The receptors shown here come from a human donor in a cohort sampled during active COVID-19.

This clone is medium-sized in the sample. The sample holds other DNA sequences that translate to the same CDR3. The CDR3 spells CASSPGDGYTF. The CDR3 DNA reads TGTGCCAGCAGCCCCGGGGATGGCTACACCTTC. The chain uses TRBV6-5 and TRBJ1-2; D unresolved. V lost 6 bases to trimming and J lost 6 bases, with 8 bases between them. CDR1 is MNHEY, CDR2 SVGAGI, per germline. The CDR3 has 11 amino acids.

The chain is built from TRBV7-3 and TRBJ2-1, with TRBD2 identical over 14 bases. CDR1 is SGHTA, CDR2 FQGTGA, per germline. The CDR3 has 17 amino acids. V lost 5 bases and J lost 6; bases outside the gene matches: 9. CDR3 sequence reads: CASSRLKTSGRGNEQFF. The CDR3 coding sequence is TGTGCCAGCAGCCGCCTAAAGACTAGCGGGAGGGGCAATGAGCAGTTCTTC.

Regarding this clone: This sample includes further DNA sequences coding for the same CDR3. This rearrangement joins TRBV18 to TRBJ2-5; no definite D call. V was shortened by 3 bases and J by 0 bases, with 8 bases between the two germline ends. This CDR3 has 14 amino acids. Germline CDR1 KGHSH, CDR2 LQKENI. The CDR3 nucleotides are TGTGCCAGCTCACCTCGTGCAGACCAAGAGACCCAGTACTTC. Translating it yields CASSPRADQETQYF.